The clone carrying this T cell receptor (beta chain) was counted only a few times. Clones were read by immunoSEQ multiplex PCR, and TCRdb kept only the in-frame ones, dropping some. Of approximately 79,000 clones listed, roughly 80% are singletons. The record originates from a study of blood T cell repertoires in COVID-19. On the study more broadly: Whether acute or convalescent, the COVID-19 samples came from the United States, Italy and Spain.

The CDR3 length is 12 residues. Germline loops: CDR1 SNHLY, CDR2 FYNNEI. V shed 5 bases and J 11 bases; nucleotides not matched to a gene: 5. The sequence was collected from a man aged 50 to 60 with COVID-19, enrolled during active disease. J is TRBJ1-5 and V is TRBV2, with TRBD1 matching over 8 bases. Sequences were obtained from peripheral blood. In DNA form, the CDR3 reads TGTGCCAGCAGTCGACAGGGGTCAGCCCAGCATTTT. This codes for CASSRQGSAQHF.